This T cell receptor (beta chain) was captured in a study of T cells in women clearing cervical HPV infection. About the study: Case blood was drawn a median roughly 150 days after lesion detection. Study conclusions and caveats: TRBV6-7 abundance was lower in cases than controls (around 0.1% versus 0.15%).

All donors had a single incident cervical HPV16 infection, not prevalent. Sequencing was performed with immunoSEQ multiplex PCR; in TCRdb, only in-frame clones are kept and a portion is missing. The ten top clones account for 1.5% to 2%, within a sample of over 45,000 clones. With 3 bases removed from V and 6 bases from J, the gap between germline ends came to 15 bases. CDR1 and CDR2 (germline): SGHDN, FVKESK. CDR3 length: 15 residues. As for this clone: Antigen specificity is unknown. The CDR3 goes on 3 residues after the read ends, and that part is filled in from the germline J gene.

The sequence came from a woman aged 18 to 75 with a cervical HPV16 infection that either progressed to CIN3+ or cleared (not recorded which). V and J are TRBV14 and TRBJ2-1; TRBD2 might be the D (6 bases). The sample consisted of blood buffy coat. Incomplete CDR3 DNA: TGTGCCAGCAGCCAGGTCGCGGGAATGGGCAATGAG. Translated: CASSQVAGMGNE. The entire CDR3 sequence reads CASSQVAGMGNEQFF.